Sequencing of this T cell receptor (beta chain) was carried out in a study of CXCR3-negative and CXCR3-positive naive CD8 T cells. Study-level points and caveats: Unlike memory cells, which differed, naive CXCR3-negative and CXCR3-positive cells had similar TRBV-TRBJ usage. Against CXCR3-negative naive cells, CXCR3-positive naive cells showed more hydrophobic TRB CDR3s.

In the case of this clonotype: Its matching antigen is unknown.

The authors prepared UMI-labeled TRB cDNA libraries by 5' RACE. TCRdb re-analyzed the 5' RACE reads; it lists each CDR3 protein once, without DNA. The sample's table shows around 140,000 distinct CDR3 sequences. CDR1 and CDR2 from the germline V gene are SGHVT and SQSDAQ. This CDR3 is 13 amino acids long. Material for sequencing was naive CXCR3- CD8+ T cells from blood. The subset is: CD45RO-CCR7+CD27+CD95- naive CD8+ T cells lacking CXCR3 (TNR3-). The source is a human donor in good health. Some clones in this sample may be carry-over from other donors' samples. The V call is TRBV7-4, the J call TRBJ1-4. The CDR3 spells CASSLKLGEKLFF. The full variable domain, in which reference TRBV7-4 and TRBJ1-4 provide the parts outside the CDR3, is GAGVSQSPRYKVAKRGRDVALRCDSISGHVTLYWYRQTLGQGSEVLTYSQSDAQRDKSGRPSGRFSAERPERSVSTLKIQRTEQGDSAVYLCASSLKLGEKLFFGSGTQLSVL.